This entry concerns a single T cell receptor beta chain. Its antigen is currently unknown. Donors in the study were healthy people who gave bone marrow. A multiplex PCR was run with 60 Vbeta primers and 13 Jbeta primers. Clones were read by immunoSEQ multiplex PCR, and TCRdb kept only the in-frame ones, dropping some. The sample records over 95,000 clones, about 80% being singletons. This record comes from a study of cytomegalovirus exposure and HLA in healthy donors. Findings of the study overall: In vitro confirmation showed three CMV-associated chains to be CMV antigen specific. As a later analysis revealed, the rate of TCR association differed by HLA locus, with DRB1 most and HLA-C fewest. Earlier analysis yielded a pattern in which most TCR beta V segments were productive about 87% or about 30% of the time.

Germline CDR1 and CDR2: GTSNPN and SVGIG (reference sequence). The CDR3 extends over 14 amino acids. The clonotype comes from a man aged 40-49 years in good health and CMV-seronegative. The chain links TRBV30 to TRBJ2-3; D might be TRBD1 (6 bases). The sample taken for sequencing was PBMCs. The CDR3 DNA sequence: TGTGCTGCTACCGGGACAACTAGCACAGATACGCAGTATTTT. It is translated as CAATGTTSTDTQYF.